The present T cell receptor beta chain was sequenced within a study of naive and memory T cell subsets. Overall study findings and caveats: TCR abundance followed a power law differing between naive and memory subsets. Findings for naive and memory subsets could not be checked against ground truth. Possibly reflecting memory cells re-expressing CD45RA, a few larger clonotypes occurred in naive repertoires, especially CD8.

Looked up from germline, CDR1 is PRHDT and CDR2 is FYEKMQ (reference sequence). This CDR3 is built from 15 residues. V dropped 1 base and J dropped 3 bases, with 10 bases sitting between them. CD4 T cells were positively selected, then CD8 T cells from the CD4-negative fraction. Two oligonucleotides, mixed equimolar, formed the beta constant-region primer covering TRBC1 and TRBC2. Ligated cDNA was amplified by four rounds of PCR with nested alpha and beta constant-region primers and SP2. TCRdb independently ran MiXCR on the UMI-ligation and nested PCR reads; one entry per CDR3 protein. Of more than 95,000 distinct CDR3 sequences listed, roughly 14% were seen once; the top ten hold approximately 2.6%. About this clonotype: What it recognizes is unknown.

Sequenced input: naive CD8+ T cells from blood. The chain is built from TRBV13 and TRBJ2-1; D gene uncertain. This sequence was found in a human donor in good health. CDR3 region: CASSLEASSYNEQFF. The CDR3 DNA is TGTGCCAGCAGCTTAGAGGCTAGTAGCTACAATGAGCAGTTCTTC.